The rows below give T cell receptor beta chains drawn from one sample of a study of control samples from healthy donors and cancer patients. Only in-frame clones appear in the TCRdb table, and some are missing; sequencing was by immunoSEQ multiplex PCR. The sample consists of 25,000 or so clones, roughly 85% of them appearing once. The specimen sequenced was PBMCs. The receptors come from a woman aged 55-69 years with head and neck cancer. Each CDR3 is given with its conserved first and last residue. A D gene is named only where the DNA matches it firmly. The listing skips clone size in some rows; elsewhere it reads once, few, many or a size class.

TRBV11-2	NA	NA	TRBJ1-5	TGTGCCAGCAGCCAGGGTAGCAATCAGCCCCAGCATTTT	CASSQGSNQPQHF
TRBV5-5	TRBD2	NA	TRBJ2-1	TGTGCCAGCAGCTTGGATCTAGCGGGGGGAACCTACAATGAGCAGTTCTTC	CASSLDLAGGTYNEQFF
TRBV7-2	TRBD1	NA	TRBJ2-1	TGTGCCAGCAGGCCGGCGACAGGGAACTACAATGAGCAGTTCTTC	CASRPATGNYNEQFF
TRBV5-1	TRBD2	NA	TRBJ2-1	TGCGCCAGCAGCTTGGGTGGGACTAGCGTCTACAATGAGCAGTTCTTC	CASSLGGTSVYNEQFF
TRBV6-5	TRBD1	NA	TRBJ1-5	TGTGCCAGCGGCCTTTCCGGGACAGGGATCCAGCCCCAGCATTTT	CASGLSGTGIQPQHF
TRBV3-1/TRBV3-2	NA	NA	TRBJ1-2	TGTGCCAGCAGCCAAGGGACAGCGACCTATGGCTACACCTTC	CASSQGTATYGYTF
TRBV23-1	TRBD1	NA	TRBJ2-7	TGCGCCAGCACCCCCGGGGACAGGGAAACCTACGAGCAGTACTTC	CASTPGDRETYEQYF
TRBV4-2	NA	few	TRBJ1-2	TGTGCCAGCAGCCAAGATAGAACGACCCCCGGCACCCCGGTAATTTATGGCTACACCTTC	CASSQDRTTPGTPVIYGYTF
TRBV30	NA	NA	TRBJ1-1	TGTGCCTGGAGTGTAAGTAGGGTCCCCGAAGCTTTCTTT	CAWSVSRVPEAFF
TRBV20-1	NA	few	TRBJ1-1	TGCAGTGCTAGTCACGGGGGTTTGTTTAACACTGAAGCTTTCTTT	CSASHGGLFNTEAFF
TRBV29-1	NA	NA	TRBJ1-2	TGCAGCGTTGTGGGTCCGGGGACCCCCTATGGCTACACCTTC	CSVVGPGTPYGYTF
TRBV7-2	NA	once	TRBJ2-1	TGTGCCAGCAGCCTAAGTCCGTACAATGAGCAGTTCTTC	CASSLSPYNEQFF
TRBV9	NA	NA	TRBJ2-7	TGTGCCAGCAGCCCGGGGGGACAGGCTTCCTACGAGCAGTACTTC	CASSPGGQASYEQYF
TRBV21-1	NA	NA	TRBJ2-1	TGTGCCAGCACCAGACAGGAGGCGGATGTTAATGAGCAGTTCTTC	CASTRQEADVNEQFF
TRBV5-1	NA	once	TRBJ1-4	TGCGCCAGCAGCTTCTGGGGGGCTACGATTGCAACTAATGAAAAACTGTTTTTT	CASSFWGATIATNEKLFF
TRBV6-2/TRBV6-3	TRBD1	NA	TRBJ2-5	TGTGCCAGCAGCAAAGCTCCTCCGGGACAGAAAAAAGAGACCCAGTACTTC	CASSKAPPGQKKETQYF
TRBV12-5	TRBD2	once	TRBJ2-1	TGTGCTAGTGGTCCCCCGGGCGGGAGGGCCGCCGGTGAGCAGTTCTTC	CASGPPGGRAAGEQFF
TRBV28	NA	NA	TRBJ1-4	TGTGCCAGCAGTTTATGGGTCAATGAAAAACTGTTTTTT	CASSLWVNEKLFF